One sample yielded the 10 T cell receptor beta chains listed below, sequenced in a study of cytomegalovirus exposure and HLA in healthy donors. Primers for the PCR totalled 60 Vbeta and 13 Jbeta. Libraries were prepared by immunoSEQ multiplex PCR; TCRdb keeps only in-frame clonotypes and omits some of them. The sample yields approximately 110,000 clones, just under 70% seen once. Input material: PBMCs. The receptors were gathered from a man aged 25 to 45 in good health and CMV-seropositive.

This chain links TRBV5-1 with TRBJ2-7, with TRBD2 matching 10 bases. In germline, CDR1 is SGHRS, CDR2 YFSETQ. The trim removed 2 bases at V and 0 bases at J, leaving 11 bases unmatched. There are 18 residues in the CDR3. CDR3 DNA: TGCGCCAGCAGCTTCCGAGGGCCTAGCGGGGGTAGCTCCTACGAGCAGTACTTC. Translated: CASSFRGPSGGSSYEQYF.

This rearrangement joins TRBV6-5 to TRBJ1-2; 11 nucleotides align to TRBD1. Germline V CDR1 and CDR2: MNHEY, SVGAGI. There are 13 residues in the CDR3. The trim removed 6 bases at V and 6 bases at J, leaving 3 bases unmatched. CDR3 nucleotide sequence: TGTGCCAGCAGACAGGGACAGGGGGATGGCTACACCTTC. It is translated as CASRQGQGDGYTF.

This clone was detected once. The CDR3: CASSGRQGFTEAFF. CDR3 bases: TGTGCCAGCAGCGGCCGACAGGGGTTCACTGAAGCTTTCTTT. This chain links TRBV9 with TRBJ1-1; TRBD1 matches at 8 bases. This CDR3 is 14 amino acids long. With 3 bases clipped from V and 4 bases from J, the junction kept 5 bases outside the gene matches. Germline CDR1 and CDR2: SGDLS and YYNGEE. The full variable domain, rest sourced from reference TRBV9 and TRBJ1-1, is DSGVTQTPKHLITATGQRVTLRCSPRSGDLSVYWYQQSLDQGLQFLIQYYNGEERAKGNILERFSAQQFPDLHSELNLSSLELGDSALYFCASSGRQGFTEAFFGQGTRLTVV.

The CDR3 here is CAWSVYRNQPQHF. The CDR3 DNA follows: TGTGCCTGGAGTGTATATCGCAATCAGCCCCAGCATTTT. This chain connects TRBV30 to TRBJ1-5, with no clear D. Germline assignment: CDR1 GTSNPN and CDR2 SVGIG (reference sequence). The CDR3 runs to 13 residues. Trimming stripped 0 bases from V and 2 bases from J, with 5 bases between.

This clone appeared a few times. Germline is not matched at one junction end, which may reflect a read error. The chain recombines TRBV29-1 with TRBJ1-3; no clear D gene. This CDR3 has 12 residues. Germline assignment: CDR1 SQVTM and CDR2 ANQGSEA. CDR3 sequence reads: CSVDISGSTIYF. The CDR3 DNA sequence: TGCAGCGTCGACATCTCTGGAAGCACCATATATTTT.

V gene TRBV5-4 combines with J gene TRBJ1-2; D call uncertain. The ends were cut back, 0 bases at V and 3 bases at J, with 9 bases in the middle. From germline, CDR1 is SGHNT and CDR2 YYREEE (reference sequence). There are 14 residues in the CDR3. CDR3 coding DNA: TGTGCCAGCAGCTTGGAAAACAGCTACTATGGCTACACCTTC. Encoded protein: CASSLENSYYGYTF.

The chain joins TRBV2 to TRBJ2-2; TRBD1 might be the D (6 bases). CDR1 SNHLY and CDR2 FYNNEI come from the germline V gene. Trimming took off 4 bases at V and 4 bases at J, with 13 bases between the two ends. This CDR3 spans 15 amino acids. In DNA, the CDR3 is TGTGCCAGCAGTGTTCAGGGGTCCCTCACCGGGGAGCTGTTTTTT. It specifies CASSVQGSLTGELFF.

The rearrangement uses TRBV7-3 and TRBJ2-2; D is unresolved. V lost 2 bases and J 6 bases, leaving 7 bases between the germline ends. In germline, CDR1 is SGHTA, CDR2 FQGTGA. The CDR3 is made up of 13 amino acids. The CDR3 DNA reads as TGTGCCAGCAGCTTAGCTAGTCCCGGGGAGCTGTTTTTT. This codes for CASSLASPGELFF.

The DNA of the CDR3 is TGTGCCAGTAGTATGATGGAGTTTGGGGAGTTCAACACCTTC. Translating it yields CASSMMEFGEFNTF. This chain connects TRBV19 to TRBJ1-2; D not resolved. Germline assignment: CDR1 LNHDA and CDR2 SQIVND (reference sequence). This CDR3 is built from 14 residues. The ends were cut back, 3 bases at V and 12 bases at J, with 20 bases in the middle.

The CDR3, as DNA: TGTGCCAGCAGCGAGGGGACAGGGTTGATCAATGAGCAGTTCTTC. Its protein product is CASSEGTGLINEQFF. The chain combines TRBV9 with TRBJ2-1; 9 positions match TRBD1. CDR1 and CDR2 (germline): SGDLS, YYNGEE. The CDR3 sequence is 15 residues long. The V gene end was trimmed by 3 bases and the J gene end by 6 bases; junction bases not matched to a gene: 7.